These T cell receptor beta chains were read from a single sample in a study of T-cell reconstitution after alpha-beta-depleted transplantation in children. Each CDR3 protein gets one entry after TCRdb re-called the PCR reads with MiXCR. Here the sample spans 800,000 to 1,000,000 distinct CDR3 sequences, less than 30% being singletons. The specimen comprised PBMCs, mostly from graft donor cells, sampled 360 days after TCRalphabeta/CD19-depleted stem cell transplant. The receptors stem from a boy younger than two who had a stem cell transplant for SCID, so the T cells may come from the graft donor. The CDR3 runs from the conserved cysteine through the conserved F or W. Each record gives: D gene, V gene, J gene, clone size, CDR3 DNA, CDR3 protein. A D gene is named only where the DNA matches it firmly. Part of the rows lack a size; the others show once, few, many or a class for expanded clones.

D gene: TRBD1
V gene: TRBV4-2
J gene: TRBJ2-1
clone size: many
CDR3 DNA: TGTGCCAGCAGCCAAGAAGTAGGGACAGGGCCGAAGTTCTTC
CDR3 protein: CASSQEVGTGPKFF

D gene: .
V gene: TRBV12-3/TRBV12-4
J gene: TRBJ2-7
clone size: many
CDR3 DNA: TGTGCCAGCAGTTTAGAATTGGTTGCCTACGAGCAGTACTTC
CDR3 protein: CASSLELVAYEQYF

D gene: .
V gene: TRBV5-1
J gene: TRBJ1-2
clone size: .
CDR3 DNA: TGCGCCAGCAGCCAGACAGAGGGGACCTATGGCTACACCTTC
CDR3 protein: CASSQTEGTYGYTF

D gene: .
V gene: TRBV7-6
J gene: TRBJ2-7
clone size: .
CDR3 DNA: TGTGCCAGCAGCTTATCCGGGGGGCTCCTCGAGCAGTACTTC
CDR3 protein: CASSLSGGLLEQYF

D gene: .
V gene: TRBV12-5
J gene: TRBJ2-3
clone size: many
CDR3 DNA: TGTGCTAGTGAGGGGCCCTGGACTCCAGATACGCAGTATTTT
CDR3 protein: CASEGPWTPDTQYF

D gene: .
V gene: TRBV20-1
J gene: TRBJ2-1
clone size: few
CDR3 DNA: TGCAGTGCTAGAGTAGGACTTTACAATGAGCAGTTCTTC
CDR3 protein: CSARVGLYNEQFF

D gene: .
V gene: TRBV5-1
J gene: TRBJ1-1
clone size: few
CDR3 DNA: TGCGCCAGCAGCTTGGGAAGGGGAGTGAACACTGAAGCTTTCTTT
CDR3 protein: CASSLGRGVNTEAFF

D gene: .
V gene: TRBV24-1
J gene: TRBJ2-3
clone size: few
CDR3 DNA: TGTGCCACCAGTGACTCCTCTCGGGGGGCAGGGGATACGCAGTATTTT
CDR3 protein: CATSDSSRGAGDTQYF

D gene: .
V gene: TRBV6-6
J gene: TRBJ1-1
clone size: few
CDR3 DNA: TGTGCCAGCGTTGGGCTCATGAACACTGAAGCTTTCTTT
CDR3 protein: CASVGLMNTEAFF

D gene: TRBD1
V gene: TRBV28
J gene: TRBJ1-6
clone size: .
CDR3 DNA: TGTGCCAGCAGCCAGCTCCGACAGGGAAATTCACCCCTCCACTTT
CDR3 protein: CASSQLRQGNSPLHF

D gene: .
V gene: TRBV18
J gene: TRBJ1-1
clone size: .
CDR3 DNA: TGTGCCAGCTCACCAGAAGCAGGATTGAACACTGAAGCTTTCTTT
CDR3 protein: CASSPEAGLNTEAFF

D gene: .
V gene: TRBV4-1
J gene: TRBJ2-5
clone size: few
CDR3 DNA: TGCGCCAGCAGCCAAGAAGCGGCTTGGGAGACCCAGTACTTC
CDR3 protein: CASSQEAAWETQYF

D gene: .
V gene: TRBV2
J gene: TRBJ2-5
clone size: many
CDR3 DNA: TGTGCCAGCAGGGAGGGGGAGACCCAGTACTTC
CDR3 protein: CASREGETQYF

D gene: .
V gene: TRBV12-3/TRBV12-4
J gene: TRBJ1-5
clone size: .
CDR3 DNA: TGTGCCAGCAGTTTTTTAGGGGGGGAGCCCCAGCATTTT
CDR3 protein: CASSFLGGEPQHF

D gene: TRBD1
V gene: TRBV29-1
J gene: TRBJ2-5
clone size: .
CDR3 DNA: TGCAGCGTTGTAAGACAGGGAGAAGAGACCCAGTACTTC
CDR3 protein: CSVVRQGEETQYF

D gene: .
V gene: TRBV2
J gene: TRBJ2-1
clone size: .
CDR3 DNA: TGTGCCAGCAGCGATATTCCCCGTGGTCATGAGCAGTTCTTC
CDR3 protein: CASSDIPRGHEQFF

D gene: TRBD1
V gene: TRBV5-1
J gene: TRBJ1-5
clone size: few
CDR3 DNA: TGCGCCACCGTGGACAGGGGGCGCAATCAGCCCCAGCATTTT
CDR3 protein: CATVDRGRNQPQHF

D gene: .
V gene: TRBV20-1
J gene: TRBJ1-2
clone size: .
CDR3 DNA: TGCAGTGCTAGAGATTCCTGGGCCTATGGCTACACCTTC
CDR3 protein: CSARDSWAYGYTF

D gene: TRBD1
V gene: TRBV15
J gene: TRBJ2-7
clone size: .
CDR3 DNA: TGTGCCACCAGCAGAGCGGGACAGGGCTACGAGCAGTACTTC
CDR3 protein: CATSRAGQGYEQYF

D gene: .
V gene: TRBV29-1
J gene: TRBJ1-1
clone size: few
CDR3 DNA: TGCAGCGTTGAGGTGGGGGGACTTAACACTGAAGCTTTCTTT
CDR3 protein: CSVEVGGLNTEAFF

D gene: .
V gene: TRBV12-3/TRBV12-4
J gene: TRBJ2-3
clone size: .
CDR3 DNA: TGTGCCAGCCAACGTAGGGGGGGTTCGACAGATACGCAGTATTTT
CDR3 protein: CASQRRGGSTDTQYF

D gene: TRBD1
V gene: TRBV20-1
J gene: TRBJ1-2
clone size: .
CDR3 DNA: TGCAGTGCTATAAACGCGACAGGGGGCAACTATGGCTACACCTTC
CDR3 protein: CSAINATGGNYGYTF

D gene: .
V gene: TRBV12-3/TRBV12-4
J gene: TRBJ2-7
clone size: .
CDR3 DNA: TGTGCCAGCAGCCAAAGGGGGGCGAACGAGCAGTACTTC
CDR3 protein: CASSQRGANEQYF

D gene: TRBD1
V gene: TRBV5-1
J gene: TRBJ2-7
clone size: .
CDR3 DNA: TGCGCCAGCAGCTTGGGACGAGGGACAGCCGTCTACGAGCAGTACTTC
CDR3 protein: CASSLGRGTAVYEQYF

D gene: .
V gene: TRBV12-3/TRBV12-4
J gene: TRBJ2-2
clone size: many
CDR3 DNA: TGTGCCAGCAGGGGGGCGTGGGGCGCAACCGGGGAGCTGTTTTTT
CDR3 protein: CASRGAWGATGELFF

D gene: .
V gene: TRBV27
J gene: TRBJ2-2
clone size: many
CDR3 DNA: TGTGCCAGCAGTTTCGGGCTCAACACCGGGGAGCTGTTTTTT
CDR3 protein: CASSFGLNTGELFF

D gene: .
V gene: TRBV7-8
J gene: TRBJ2-7
clone size: many
CDR3 DNA: TGTGCCAGCAGCTTAGCAGGCCCGTCGGAGCAGTACTTC
CDR3 protein: CASSLAGPSEQYF

D gene: TRBD1
V gene: TRBV27
J gene: TRBJ1-1
clone size: few
CDR3 DNA: TGTGCCAGCAGTTGGACAGGGGACACTGAAGCTTTCTTT
CDR3 protein: CASSWTGDTEAFF

D gene: TRBD2
V gene: TRBV5-1
J gene: TRBJ2-5
clone size: few
CDR3 DNA: TGCGCCAGCAGCTTGTACCCTAGCGGGGGATACCAAGAGACCCAGTACTTC
CDR3 protein: CASSLYPSGGYQETQYF